This T cell receptor beta chain was identified during a study of blood T cell repertoires in COVID-19. Study-wide context: PBMCs, B-cell-depleted T cells, or T cells were the source of the cDNA or gDNA that made up the material.

TCRdb keeps only in-frame clones here, not all; method: immunoSEQ multiplex PCR. The sample has roughly 250,000 clones, 65% to 85% seen once. This CDR3 has 17 residues. V shed 4 bases, J shed 4 bases, and the junction held 11 bases outside the gene matches. Germline CDR1 and CDR2: SGHAT and FQNNGV. Sequencing used peripheral blood. The receptor comes from a man aged 35 to 55 with active or convalescent COVID-19. V and J are TRBV11-2 and TRBJ1-2, with TRBD1 matching 11 bases. CDR3 sequence (DNA): TGTGCCAGCAGCTCACTGCGCGGGACAGGGGGTCTCTATGGCTACACCTTC. Translating it yields CASSSLRGTGGLYGYTF.